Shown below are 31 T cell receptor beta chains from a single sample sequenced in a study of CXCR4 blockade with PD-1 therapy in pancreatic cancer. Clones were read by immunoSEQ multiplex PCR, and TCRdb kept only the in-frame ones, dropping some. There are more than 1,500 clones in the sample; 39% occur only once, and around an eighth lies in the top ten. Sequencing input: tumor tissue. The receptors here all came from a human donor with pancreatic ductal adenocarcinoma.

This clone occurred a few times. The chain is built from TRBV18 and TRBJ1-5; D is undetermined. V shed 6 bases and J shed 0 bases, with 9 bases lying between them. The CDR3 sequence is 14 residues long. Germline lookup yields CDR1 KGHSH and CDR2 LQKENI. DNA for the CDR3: TGTGCCAGCTCTCAGGAACATAGCAATCAGCCCCAGCATTTT. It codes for CASSQEHSNQPQHF.

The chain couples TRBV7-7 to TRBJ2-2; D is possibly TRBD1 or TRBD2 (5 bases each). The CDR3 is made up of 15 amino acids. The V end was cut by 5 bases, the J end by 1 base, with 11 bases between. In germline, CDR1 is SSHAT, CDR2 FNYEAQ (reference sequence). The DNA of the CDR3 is TGTGCCAGCAGCCCGGGACCGGAGAACACCGGGGAGCTGTTTTTT. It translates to CASSPGPENTGELFF.

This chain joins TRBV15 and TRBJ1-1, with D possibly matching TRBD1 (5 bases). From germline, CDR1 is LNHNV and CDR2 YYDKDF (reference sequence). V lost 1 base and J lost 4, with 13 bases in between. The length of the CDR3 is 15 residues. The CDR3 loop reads CATSRGWGGSTEAFF. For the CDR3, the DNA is TGTGCCACCAGCAGAGGATGGGGGGGAAGCACTGAAGCTTTCTTT.

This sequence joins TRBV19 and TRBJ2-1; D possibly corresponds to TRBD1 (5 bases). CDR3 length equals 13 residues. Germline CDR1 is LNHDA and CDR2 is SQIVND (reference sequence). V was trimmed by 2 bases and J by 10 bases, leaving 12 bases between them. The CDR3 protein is CASSIRQSWEQFF. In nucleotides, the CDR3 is TGTGCCAGTAGTATAAGACAGTCCTGGGAGCAGTTCTTC.

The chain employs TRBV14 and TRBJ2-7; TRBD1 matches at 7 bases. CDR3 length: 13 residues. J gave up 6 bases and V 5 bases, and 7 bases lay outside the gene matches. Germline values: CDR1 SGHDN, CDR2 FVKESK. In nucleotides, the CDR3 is TGTGCCAGCAGCTCATCACAGGGGACCGAGCAGTACTTC. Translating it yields CASSSSQGTEQYF.

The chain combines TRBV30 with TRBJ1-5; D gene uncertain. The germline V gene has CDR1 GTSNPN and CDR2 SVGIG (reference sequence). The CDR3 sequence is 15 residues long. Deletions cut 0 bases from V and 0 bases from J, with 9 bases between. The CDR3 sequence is CAWSVGSSSNQPQHF. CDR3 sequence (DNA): TGTGCCTGGAGTGTAGGCAGCTCTAGCAATCAGCCCCAGCATTTT.

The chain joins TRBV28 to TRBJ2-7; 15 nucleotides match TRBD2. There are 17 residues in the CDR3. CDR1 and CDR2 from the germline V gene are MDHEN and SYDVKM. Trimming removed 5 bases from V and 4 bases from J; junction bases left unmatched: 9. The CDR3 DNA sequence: TGTGCCAGCAGTCTTCCGGGACTAGCGGGAGGTGCATACGAGCAGTACTTC. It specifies CASSLPGLAGGAYEQYF.

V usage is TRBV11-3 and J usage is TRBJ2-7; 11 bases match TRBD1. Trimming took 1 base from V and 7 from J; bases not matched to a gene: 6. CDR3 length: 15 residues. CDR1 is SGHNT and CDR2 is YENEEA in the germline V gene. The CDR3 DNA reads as TGTGCCAGCAGCTTAGGGACAGGGGGCCGTACTGAGCAGTACTTC. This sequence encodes CASSLGTGGRTEQYF.

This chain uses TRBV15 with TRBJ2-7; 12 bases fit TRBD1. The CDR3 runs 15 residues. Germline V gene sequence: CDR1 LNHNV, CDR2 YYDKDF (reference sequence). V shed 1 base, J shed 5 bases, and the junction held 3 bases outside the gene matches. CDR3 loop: CATSRAGQGAHEQYF. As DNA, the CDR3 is TGTGCCACCAGCAGAGCGGGACAGGGGGCTCACGAGCAGTACTTC.

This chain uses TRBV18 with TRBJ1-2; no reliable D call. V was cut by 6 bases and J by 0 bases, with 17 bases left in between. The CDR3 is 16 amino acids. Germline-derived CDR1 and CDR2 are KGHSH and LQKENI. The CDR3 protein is CASSPQTGTTNYGYTF. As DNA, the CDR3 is TGTGCCAGCTCTCCCCAAACTGGAACTACTAACTATGGCTACACCTTC.

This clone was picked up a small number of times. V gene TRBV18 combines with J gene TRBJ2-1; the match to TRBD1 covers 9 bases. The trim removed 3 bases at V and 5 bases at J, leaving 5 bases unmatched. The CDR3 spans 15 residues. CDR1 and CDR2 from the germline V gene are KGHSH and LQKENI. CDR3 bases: TGTGCCAGCTCACCCGGGACAGGGTTAAACAATGAGCAGTTCTTC. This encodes CASSPGTGLNNEQFF.

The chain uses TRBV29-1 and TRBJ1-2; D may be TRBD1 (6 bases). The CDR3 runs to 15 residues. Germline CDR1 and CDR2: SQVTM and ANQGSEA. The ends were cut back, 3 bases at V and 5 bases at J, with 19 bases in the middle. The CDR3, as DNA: TGCAGCGTTGAGGGGGGGGCAGTAAAAACGTATGGCTACACCTTC. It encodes CSVEGGAVKTYGYTF. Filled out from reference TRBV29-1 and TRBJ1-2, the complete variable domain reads SAVISQKPSRDICQRGTSLTIQCQVDSQVTMMFWYRQQPGQSLTLIATANQGSEATYESGFVIDKFPISRPNLTFSTLTVSNMSPEDSSIYLCSVEGGAVKTYGYTFGSGTRLTVV.

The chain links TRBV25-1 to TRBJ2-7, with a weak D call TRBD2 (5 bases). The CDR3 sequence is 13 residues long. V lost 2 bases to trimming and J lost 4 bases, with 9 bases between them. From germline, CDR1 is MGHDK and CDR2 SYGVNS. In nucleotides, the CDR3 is TGTGCCAGCAGTGAAGAGGGCGATTACGAGCAGTACTTC. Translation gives CASSEEGDYEQYF.

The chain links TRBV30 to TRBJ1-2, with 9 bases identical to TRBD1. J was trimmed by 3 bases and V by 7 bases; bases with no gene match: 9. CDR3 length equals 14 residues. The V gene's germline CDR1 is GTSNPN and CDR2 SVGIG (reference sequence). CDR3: CAYLPGQGDYGYTF. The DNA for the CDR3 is TGTGCCTACCTCCCGGGACAGGGAGACTATGGCTACACCTTC.

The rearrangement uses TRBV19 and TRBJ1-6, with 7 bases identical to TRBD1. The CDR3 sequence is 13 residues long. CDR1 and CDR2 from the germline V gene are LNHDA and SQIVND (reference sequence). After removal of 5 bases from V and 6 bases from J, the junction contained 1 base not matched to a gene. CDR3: CASSGQANSPLHF. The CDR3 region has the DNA TGTGCCAGTAGTGGACAGGCTAATTCACCCCTCCACTTT.

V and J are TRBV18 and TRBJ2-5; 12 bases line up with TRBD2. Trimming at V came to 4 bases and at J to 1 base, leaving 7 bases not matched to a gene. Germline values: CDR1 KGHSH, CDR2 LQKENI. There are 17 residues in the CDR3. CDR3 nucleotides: TGTGCCAGCTCACTCCGTGCTAGCGGGGGGGGCCAAGAGACCCAGTACTTC. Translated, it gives CASSLRASGGGQETQYF. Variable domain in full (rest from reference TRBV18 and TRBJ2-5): NAGVMQNPRHLVRRRGQEARLRCSPMKGHSHVYWYRQLPEEGLKFMVYLQKENIIDESGMPKERFSAEFPKEGPSILRIQQVVRGDSAAYFCASSLRASGGGQETQYFGPGTRLLVL.

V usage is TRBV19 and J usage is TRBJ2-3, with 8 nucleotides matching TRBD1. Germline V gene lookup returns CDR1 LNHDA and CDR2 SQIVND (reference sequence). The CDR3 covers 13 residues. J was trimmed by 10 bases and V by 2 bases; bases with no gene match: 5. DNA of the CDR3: TGTGCCAGTAGTATATCTGGACAGGGAGCGCAGTATTTT. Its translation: CASSISGQGAQYF.

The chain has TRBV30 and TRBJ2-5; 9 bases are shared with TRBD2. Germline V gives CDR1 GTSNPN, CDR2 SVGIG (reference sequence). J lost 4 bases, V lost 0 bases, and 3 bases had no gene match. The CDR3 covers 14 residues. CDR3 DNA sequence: TGTGCCTGGAGTGTAGGCGGGGGGGGAGAGACCCAGTACTTC. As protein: CAWSVGGGGETQYF.

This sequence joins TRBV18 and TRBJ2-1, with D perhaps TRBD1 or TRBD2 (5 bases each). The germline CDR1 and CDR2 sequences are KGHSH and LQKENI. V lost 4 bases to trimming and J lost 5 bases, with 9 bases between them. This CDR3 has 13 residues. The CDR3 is CASSLGTHNEQFF. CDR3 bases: TGTGCCAGCTCACTAGGGACCCACAATGAGCAGTTCTTC. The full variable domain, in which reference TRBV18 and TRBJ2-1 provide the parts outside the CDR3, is NAGVMQNPRHLVRRRGQEARLRCSPMKGHSHVYWYRQLPEEGLKFMVYLQKENIIDESGMPKERFSAEFPKEGPSILRIQQVVRGDSAAYFCASSLGTHNEQFFGPGTRLTVL.

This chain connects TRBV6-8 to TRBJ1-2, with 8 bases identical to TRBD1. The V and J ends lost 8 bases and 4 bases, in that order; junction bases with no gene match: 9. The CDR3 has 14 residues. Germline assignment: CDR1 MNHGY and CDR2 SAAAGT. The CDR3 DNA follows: TGTGCCAGCGTCCTACAGGACAGGGCCTATGGCTACACCTTC. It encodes CASVLQDRAYGYTF.

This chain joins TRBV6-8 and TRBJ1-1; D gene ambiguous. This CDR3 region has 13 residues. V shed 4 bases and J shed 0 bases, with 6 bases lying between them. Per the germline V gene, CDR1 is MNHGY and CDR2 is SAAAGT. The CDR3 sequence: CASSWTVNTEAFF. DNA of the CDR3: TGTGCCAGCAGTTGGACCGTGAACACTGAAGCTTTCTTT.

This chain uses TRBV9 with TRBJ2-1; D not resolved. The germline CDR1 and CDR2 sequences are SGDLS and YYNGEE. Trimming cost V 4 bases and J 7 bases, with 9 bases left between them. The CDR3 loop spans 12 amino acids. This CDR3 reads CASSSDANEQFF. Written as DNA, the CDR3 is TGTGCCAGCAGCTCGGATGCGAATGAGCAGTTCTTC.

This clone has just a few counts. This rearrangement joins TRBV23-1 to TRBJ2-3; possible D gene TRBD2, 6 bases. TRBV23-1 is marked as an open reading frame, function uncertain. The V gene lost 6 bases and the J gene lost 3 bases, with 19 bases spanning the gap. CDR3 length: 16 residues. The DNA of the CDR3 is TGCGCCAGCAGCCAGGCGGGGAGCTCCACGACAGATACGCAGTATTTT. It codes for CASSQAGSSTTDTQYF.

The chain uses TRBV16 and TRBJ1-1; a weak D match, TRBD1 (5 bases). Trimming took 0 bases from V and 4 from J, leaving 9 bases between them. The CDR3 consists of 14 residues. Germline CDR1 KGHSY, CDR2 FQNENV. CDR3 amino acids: CASSQSAGSTEAFF. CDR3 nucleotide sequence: TGTGCCAGCAGCCAATCGGCAGGGAGCACTGAAGCTTTCTTT.

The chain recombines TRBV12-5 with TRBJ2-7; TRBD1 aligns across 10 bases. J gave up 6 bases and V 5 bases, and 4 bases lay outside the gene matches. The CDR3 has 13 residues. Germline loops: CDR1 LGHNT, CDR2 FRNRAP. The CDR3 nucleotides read TGTGCTAGTGGTATCGGGACAGGGGTCGAGCAGTACTTC. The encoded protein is CASGIGTGVEQYF.

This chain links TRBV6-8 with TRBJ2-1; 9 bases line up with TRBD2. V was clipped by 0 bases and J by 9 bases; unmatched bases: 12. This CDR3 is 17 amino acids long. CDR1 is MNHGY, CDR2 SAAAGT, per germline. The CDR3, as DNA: TGTGCCAGCAGTTACTCGTCGGCTAGCGGGAAAAGGGGTGAGCAGTTCTTC. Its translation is CASSYSSASGKRGEQFF.

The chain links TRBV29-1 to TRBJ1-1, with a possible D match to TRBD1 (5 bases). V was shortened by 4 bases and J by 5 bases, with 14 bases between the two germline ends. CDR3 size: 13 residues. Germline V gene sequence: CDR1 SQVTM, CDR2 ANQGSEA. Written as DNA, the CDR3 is TGCAGCGTTGGGGAGGGGAGAGCGACTGAAGCTTTCTTT. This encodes CSVGEGRATEAFF.

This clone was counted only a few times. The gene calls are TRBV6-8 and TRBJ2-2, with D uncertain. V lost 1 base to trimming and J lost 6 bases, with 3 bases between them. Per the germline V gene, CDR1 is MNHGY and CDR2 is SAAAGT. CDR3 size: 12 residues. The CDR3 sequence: CASSYYSGELFF. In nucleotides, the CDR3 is TGTGCCAGCAGTTACTATTCCGGGGAGCTGTTTTTT.

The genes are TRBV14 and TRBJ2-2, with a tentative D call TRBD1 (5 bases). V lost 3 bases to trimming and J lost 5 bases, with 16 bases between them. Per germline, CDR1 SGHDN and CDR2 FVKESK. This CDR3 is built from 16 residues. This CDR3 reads CASSQLPFRVTGELFF. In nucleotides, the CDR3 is TGTGCCAGCAGCCAGCTTCCGTTCAGGGTAACCGGGGAGCTGTTTTTT. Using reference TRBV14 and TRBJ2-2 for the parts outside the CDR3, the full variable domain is EAGVTQFPSHSVIEKGQTVTLRCDPISGHDNLYWYRRVMGKEIKFLLHFVKESKQDESGMPNNRFLAERTGGTYSTLKVQPAELEDSGVYFCASSQLPFRVTGELFFGEGSRLTVL.

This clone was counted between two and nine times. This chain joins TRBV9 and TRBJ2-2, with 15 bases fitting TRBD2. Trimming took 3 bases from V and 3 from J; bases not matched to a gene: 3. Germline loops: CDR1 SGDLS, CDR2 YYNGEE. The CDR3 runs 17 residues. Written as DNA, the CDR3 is TGTGCCAGCAGCGCGTGGACTAGCGGGAGGGACACCGGGGAGCTGTTTTTT. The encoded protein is CASSAWTSGRDTGELFF.

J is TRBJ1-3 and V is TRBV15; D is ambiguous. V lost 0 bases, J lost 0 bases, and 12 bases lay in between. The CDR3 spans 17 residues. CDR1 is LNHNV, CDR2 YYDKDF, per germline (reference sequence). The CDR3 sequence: CATSRDRTRSSGNTIYF. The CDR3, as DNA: TGTGCCACCAGCAGAGATAGGACCCGAAGCTCTGGAAACACCATATATTTT.